The entry below describes one TCR beta chain. Its specificity is not known. The source of the sample is a study of cytomegalovirus exposure and HLA in healthy donors. About the study: In a later analysis, the 120 or so validation repertoires were reported to have used the same platform as the roughly 600 first-cohort repertoires. Study-wide findings and caveats: There were 150 to 200 TCR beta chains listed as cytomegalovirus-associated.

Separate from the approximately 670-subject first cohort was the roughly 130-subject validation cohort, to which the donors belonged. Sequencing was performed with immunoSEQ multiplex PCR; in TCRdb, only in-frame clones are kept and a portion is missing. The table shows roughly 330,000 clones, with roughly 87% occurring only once. Sequencing input: PBMCs. The clonotype originates from a woman aged 25 to 39 in good health and CMV-seropositive.

The CDR3 DNA sequence: TGTGCCAGCTCACCACAGACAGGGGGGACAGATACGCAGTATTTT. It is translated as CASSPQTGGTDTQYF. V gene TRBV18 combines with J gene TRBJ2-3; 9 bases are a match to TRBD1. The CDR3 contains 15 residues. The V and J ends lost 1 base and 3 bases, in that order; junction bases with no gene match: 2. Germline lookup yields CDR1 KGHSH and CDR2 LQKENI.